These 17 T cell receptor beta chains share one sample of origin, sequenced in a study of T cells in Graves' hyperthyroidism and ophthalmopathy. Amplified TCR beta CDR3 regions came from RNA transcripts. TCR CDR3 underwent first-round RT-PCR with the HTBI primer set. Via MiXCR, TCRdb re-called the multiplex PCR reads, giving one row per CDR3 protein. The table shows around 340,000 distinct CDR3 sequences, with roughly 20% occurring only once. Material: blood. The receptors stem from a woman in her forties or fifties with Graves' hyperthyroidism.

The chain recombines TRBV5-1 with TRBJ1-1, with no clear D. Looked up from germline, CDR1 is SGHRS and CDR2 is YFSETQ. The CDR3 extends over 15 amino acids. Trimming pared 0 bases from V and 5 bases from J, leaving 14 bases between. CDR3 sequence reads: CASSLDGRSGTEAFF. The CDR3 nucleotides read TGCGCCAGCAGCTTGGATGGGAGAAGTGGGACTGAAGCTTTCTTT.

This clonotype was counted many times. CDR3 residues: CASSPDRGRDEQFF. CDR3 nucleotide sequence: TGTGCCAGCAGCCCGGACAGGGGACGGGACGAGCAGTTCTTC. The V call is TRBV3-1, the J call TRBJ2-1, with 9 bases that match TRBD1. V dropped 4 bases and J dropped 10; count of bases not matched to a gene: 8. The CDR3 totals 14 residues. From germline, CDR1 is LGHDT and CDR2 YNNKEL (reference sequence).

In DNA form, the CDR3 reads TGCGCCAGCAGCTTGGCCGGGACGGGGGATACGCAGTATTTT. It yields the protein CASSLAGTGDTQYF. This chain joins TRBV5-1 and TRBJ2-3; either TRBD1 or TRBD2 may fit D (5 bases each). The V end lost 0 bases, the J end lost 6 bases, and 11 bases lay between the germline ends. This CDR3 is built from 14 residues. Looked up from germline, CDR1 is SGHRS and CDR2 is YFSETQ.

The V call is TRBV5-1, the J call TRBJ2-7; D may be TRBD2 (6 bases). The CDR3 runs 14 residues. Germline CDR1 and CDR2: SGHRS and YFSETQ. Trimming removed 4 bases from V and 3 bases from J, with 14 bases in between. This chain's CDR3 is CASSPEGTVYEQYF. In nucleotides, the CDR3 is TGCGCCAGCAGCCCGGAGGGCACAGTCTACGAGCAGTACTTC.

This clonotype was detected many times. One end of the junction is discordant with germline, which a read error may explain. This sequence joins TRBV7-7 and TRBJ2-5; D is undetermined. This CDR3 has 15 amino acids. Germline V gives CDR1 SSHAT, CDR2 FNYEAQ (reference sequence). The DNA of the CDR3 is TGTGCTAGCAGCTTAGTCCATGGGCCGGGAGAGACCCAGTACTTC. This translates into CASSLVHGPGETQYF. Filled out from reference TRBV7-7 and TRBJ2-5, the complete variable domain reads GAGVSQSPRYKVTKRGQDVTLRCDPISSHATLYWYQQALGQGPEFLTYFNYEAQPDKSGLPSDRFSAERPEGSISTLTIQRTEQRDSAMYRCASSLVHGPGETQYFGPGTRLLVL.

J is TRBJ2-4 and V is TRBV2; possible D gene TRBD2, 5 bases. V gave up 3 bases and J gave up 9 bases, with 15 bases separating them. In germline, CDR1 is SNHLY, CDR2 FYNNEI. The CDR3 runs 14 residues. The CDR3 coding sequence is TGTGCCAGCAGTGATGCGTTCGGACTTAGCATTCAGTACTTC. As protein: CASSDAFGLSIQYF.

The gene calls are TRBV7-9 and TRBJ2-1, with TRBD2 matching over 8 bases. V trimming: 5 bases; J trimming: 6 bases; junction bases outside the gene matches: 3. Germline V gene data show CDR1 as SEHNR and CDR2 as FQNEAQ (reference sequence). This CDR3 is 13 amino acids long. This chain's CDR3 is CASSRAGANEQFF. The CDR3 nucleotides read TGTGCCAGCAGCAGAGCGGGGGCCAATGAGCAGTTCTTC.

A few counts support this clonotype. The chain combines TRBV5-1 with TRBJ1-2; D uncertain. Per the germline V gene, CDR1 is SGHRS and CDR2 is YFSETQ. The ends were cut back, 5 bases at V and 9 bases at J, with 20 bases in the middle. CDR3 length: 14 residues. The CDR3 is CASSPSTDLPSYTF. The CDR3 DNA is TGCGCCAGCAGTCCCAGTACGGACCTTCCGAGCTACACCTTC.

This clonotype came up a few times. The rearrangement joins TRBV10-3 to TRBJ1-1, with 7 nucleotides matching TRBD1. The CDR3 loop spans 16 amino acids. The germline V gene has CDR1 ENHRY and CDR2 SYGVKD. The V segment lost 3 bases and the J segment 4 bases; nucleotides outside the gene matches: 11. This chain's CDR3 is CAISDPTGVYGTEAFF. The CDR3 coding sequence is TGTGCCATCAGTGACCCAACAGGGGTTTACGGCACTGAAGCTTTCTTT.

The chain has TRBV10-2 and TRBJ2-7; D not resolved. Germline values: CDR1 WSHSY, CDR2 SAAADI. Trimming took off 8 bases at V and 3 bases at J, with 8 bases between the two ends. CDR3 length equals 11 residues. CDR3 nucleotide sequence: TGCGCCAGCTCCCATCTCTACGAGCAGTACTTC. Translated, it gives CASSHLYEQYF.

This clonotype showed up just a few times. The chain combines TRBV11-2 with TRBJ2-3; possibly TRBD2 for D (7 bases). The CDR3 consists of 13 residues. Trimming took off 0 bases at V and 8 bases at J, with 9 bases between the two ends. Germline assignment: CDR1 SGHAT and CDR2 FQNNGV. As DNA, the CDR3 is TGTGCCAGCAGCTTAGATAGGGGGGGTACGCAGTATTTT. Protein: CASSLDRGGTQYF.

In its sample, this clonotype was seen many times. V usage is TRBV13 and J usage is TRBJ2-2, with TRBD1 matching over 9 bases. Trimming removed 4 bases from V and 0 bases from J; junction bases left unmatched: 3. The CDR3 loop spans 16 amino acids. Germline V lookup: CDR1 PRHDT, CDR2 FYEKMQ (reference sequence). CDR3 DNA: TGTGCCAGCAGCTCCCGGGACAGGGCGAACACCGGGGAGCTGTTTTTT. This codes for CASSSRDRANTGELFF.

Notes on this clonotype: Compared with germline, one end of the junction differs, possibly owing to a read error. The chain carries TRBV10-3 and TRBJ1-4, with a possible D match to TRBD1 (6 bases). The CDR3 runs to 14 residues. In germline, CDR1 is ENHRY, CDR2 SYGVKD. CDR3 sequence (DNA): TGTGCCATCAGTCCAGGGGCAACTAATGATAAACTGTTTTTT. Protein product: CAISPGATNDKLFF.

The V gene is TRBV15, the J gene TRBJ2-3, with 8 nucleotides matching TRBD1. The CDR3 totals 15 residues. Germline V gene sequence: CDR1 LNHNV, CDR2 YYDKDF (reference sequence). The J segment lost 1 base and the V segment lost 1 base, leaving 1 base of the junction unmatched. Here the CDR3 reads CATSRGGQGTDTQYF. The CDR3 nucleotides read TGTGCCACCAGCAGAGGGGGACAGGGCACAGATACGCAGTATTTT.

This clonotype occurred many times. This rearrangement joins TRBV3-1 to TRBJ1-1, with TRBD1 as a possible D gene (6 bases). CDR1 and CDR2 from the germline V gene are LGHDT and YNNKEL (reference sequence). Between the trimmed V and J ends, which lost 1 base and 2 bases, there was a span of 11 bases. This CDR3 spans 15 amino acids. The CDR3 loop reads CASSQAGGSNTEAFF. CDR3 bases: TGTGCCAGCAGCCAAGCGGGGGGCTCCAACACTGAAGCTTTCTTT. The full variable domain, completed using reference TRBV3-1 and TRBJ1-1, is DTAVSQTPKYLVTQMGNDKSIKCEQNLGHDTMYWYKQDSKKFLKIMFSYNNKELIINETVPNRFSPKSPDKAHLNLHINSLELGDSAVYFCASSQAGGSNTEAFFGQGTRLTVV.

A remark on this clonotype: This may be a read error: a much more frequent sequence differs by one nucleotide. J is TRBJ2-3 and V is TRBV12-3 or TRBV12-4; 9 positions match TRBD1. This CDR3 spans 12 amino acids. V gave up 10 bases and J gave up 8 bases; unmatched junction bases: 7. CDR3 region: CATWDRERTQYF. The DNA of the CDR3 is TGTGCCACCTGGGACAGGGAACGTACGCAGTATTTT.

This clonotype was observed a handful of times. V usage is TRBV19 and J usage is TRBJ2-3, with 7 bases identical to TRBD2. Trimming took 6 bases from V and 4 from J; bases not matched to a gene: 4. This CDR3 is built from 13 residues. Germline V lookup: CDR1 LNHDA, CDR2 SQIVND (reference sequence). CDR3: CASRSGNSDTQYF. The CDR3 bases are TGTGCCAGTAGGAGCGGGAACTCAGATACGCAGTATTTT. Using reference TRBV19 and TRBJ2-3 for the parts outside the CDR3, the full variable domain is DGGITQSPKYLFRKEGQNVTLSCEQNLNHDAMYWYRQDPGQGLRLIYYSQIVNDFQKGDIAEGYSVSREKKESFPLTVTSAQKNPTAFYLCASRSGNSDTQYFGPGTRLTVL.